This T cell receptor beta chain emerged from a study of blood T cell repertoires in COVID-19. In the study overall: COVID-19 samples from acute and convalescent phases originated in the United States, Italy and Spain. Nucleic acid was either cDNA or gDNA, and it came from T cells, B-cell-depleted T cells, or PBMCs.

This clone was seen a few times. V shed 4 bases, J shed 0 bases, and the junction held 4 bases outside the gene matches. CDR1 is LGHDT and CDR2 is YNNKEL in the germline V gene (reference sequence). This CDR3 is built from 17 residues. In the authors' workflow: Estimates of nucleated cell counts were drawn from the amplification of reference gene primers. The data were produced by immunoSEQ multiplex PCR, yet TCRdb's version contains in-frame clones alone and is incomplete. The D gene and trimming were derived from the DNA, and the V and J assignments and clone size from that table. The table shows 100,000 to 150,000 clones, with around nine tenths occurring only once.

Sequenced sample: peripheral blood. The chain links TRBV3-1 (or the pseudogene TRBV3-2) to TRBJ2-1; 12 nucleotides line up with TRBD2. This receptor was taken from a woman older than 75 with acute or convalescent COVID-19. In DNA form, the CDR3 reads TGTGCCAGCAGCCCAGGACTAGCGGGGAGCTCCTACAATGAGCAGTTCTTC. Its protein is CASSPGLAGSSYNEQFF.